This T cell receptor beta chain is drawn from a study of T-cell reconstitution after alpha-beta-depleted transplantation in children (TCRdb year 2016). For context, the study as a whole: Using TCR repertoire profiling, the study followed T-cell immune reconstitution in a quantitative way in children after TCRalphabeta/CD19-depleted allogeneic hematopoietic cell transplantation. Summary of the overall study and its limitations: In some patients, high TCRbeta diversity at day 60 was attributed to recipient T cells and intrathymic progenitors that had survived conditioning. About two months after transplant, the apparently early recovery of alphabetaT-cell counts reportedly depended on just several hundred clones that had expanded rapidly and came from non-depleted graft cells. The frequencies of hyperexpanded clones fell over the following months, and after one year, T-cell counts and TCRbeta diversity were mostly attributed to newly produced T cells.

Per the publication, the treatment or condition label means: allogeneic hematopoietic cell transplantation with graft depleted of TCRalphabeta T cells and CD19 B cells. TCRalphabeta/CD19-depleted allogeneic hematopoietic cell grafts were given to the transplant recipients, all of whom were children. Note on this clonotype: The antigen it recognizes is unknown. Base qualities are missing; no much larger clone stands one base away.

The CDR3 holds 15 amino acids from the cysteine to the phenylalanine. CDR3 DNA only is kept here, 45 bases in frame from base 1. From V the trimming removes 7 bases and from J it removes 4 bases, while the gene matches leave 9 bases of the junction unaccounted for. The library was produced with PCR. This sample was sequenced with an Illumina HiSeq 2500. TCR library preparation used molecular barcoding, with unique molecular identifiers applied to normalize quantification of the TCRbeta repertoire. TCRdb's own reprocessing of the public reads used fastp at Q25 and MiXCR and kept productive beta chains. Each entry merges the rows of one CDR3 protein and shows their most common DNA and genes. The sample contains hundreds of thousands of distinct CDR3 sequences, approximately 15% of them found a single time. Around 5% of the sample is taken by the ten largest.

This clonotype originated in a male patient younger than 18 who had a stem cell transplant for acute lymphoblastic leukemia, so the T cells may come from the graft donor. The sequence links TRBV12-3 or TRBV12-4 to TRBJ2-5, with 10 bases aligning to TRBD2. Sequences were derived from PBMCs, mostly from graft donor cells, sampled 360 days after TCRalphabeta/CD19-depleted stem cell transplant. For the CDR3, the sequence is CASNEREGLGETQYF. The nucleotide sequence is given as TGTGCCAGCAATGAGCGGGAGGGCCTAGGAGAGACCCAGTACTTC.